The source of this T cell receptor beta chain is a study of PD-L1 blockade in urothelial cancer. Trimming left V 1 base short and J 9 bases short, with 17 bases between. Germline V gene lookup returns CDR1 SNHLY and CDR2 FYNNEI. The CDR3 extends over 15 amino acids. Produced via immunoSEQ multiplex PCR; TCRdb's table is partial and in-frame only. The sample records tens of thousands of clones, approximately 80% being singletons. This clonotype was obtained from a man between 65 and 85 years old with urothelial cancer. This chain joins TRBV2 and TRBJ2-3, with D perhaps matching TRBD2 (6 bases). Sample: PBMCs, taken around atezolizumab (anti-PD-L1) treatment. The CDR3 is CASSEGVLGRGTQYF. Written as DNA, the CDR3 is TGTGCCAGCAGTGAAGGGGTGCTTGGACGGGGGACGCAGTATTTT. The full variable domain, rest sourced from reference TRBV2 and TRBJ2-3, is EPEVTQTPSHQVTQMGQEVILRCVPISNHLYFYWYRQILGQKVEFLVSFYNNEISEKSEIFDDQFSVERPDGSNFTLKIRSTKLEDSAMYFCASSEGVLGRGTQYFGPGTRLTVL.